This T cell receptor beta chain came from a study of T cell responses to AZD1222 COVID-19 vaccine. Whole-study results and caveats: Vaccine-associated CD4 TCRs ranged over spike, dominating at 160-218 and 743-854.

Profiled with immunoSEQ multiplex PCR; TCRdb holds only in-frame clones, not every one. The table records under 100,000 clones, more than 70% of them present only once. The CDR3 has 13 residues. Concerning this clone: Its antigen is undetermined.

This clonotype originated in an adult in good health. The chain carries TRBV21-1 and TRBJ2-7; the D call of TRBD1 is as the table states it, not checked on the DNA. TRBV21-1 is a listed pseudogene. Sequenced here: peripheral blood, sampled on day 0 of AZD1222 vaccination. The CDR3 spells CASSELDSHEQYF. The CDR3 DNA reads TGTGCCAGCAGCGAGTTGGACAGTCACGAGCAGTACTTC.